This TCR beta chain was captured in a study of patients and donors after allogeneic stem cell transplantation. Each CDR3 protein gets one entry after TCRdb re-called the RT-PCR reads with MiXCR. The sample includes some 230,000 distinct CDR3 sequences, 13% to 15% of them seen just once. The origin of this receptor is a human donor who was either an allogeneic HSCT recipient or a stem cell or donor lymphocyte infusion donor (not recorded which). It is not recorded whose cells these are; they may come from a transplant donor. Sequenced material: blood, either unsorted or a sorted T cell fraction (not recorded which).

The CDR3 DNA is TGTGCCATCAGTGAGTGGCGGTATGAGCAGTTCTTC. Amino acids: CAISEWRYEQFF. This chain uses TRBV10-3 with TRBJ2-1, with no clear D. Trimming shortened V by 1 base and J by 8 bases, and 6 bases separated the two germline ends. Germline V gives CDR1 ENHRY, CDR2 SYGVKD. This CDR3 is built from 12 residues.